Described below is a single T cell receptor beta chain sequence and its context. As originally analysed: Amplification with reference gene primers provided the estimates of nucleated cell counts. Sequencing used immunoSEQ multiplex PCR; TCRdb keeps in-frame clones, though not all of them. That table gives V, J and clone size, and the DNA gave D and trimming. This table holds approximately 170,000 clones, 84% found once. This sample is part of a study of blood T cell repertoires in COVID-19. Study-level background: The samples span acute and convalescent COVID-19 from the United States, Italy and Spain. The analysed material was cDNA or gDNA that came from T cells, B-cell-depleted T cells, or PBMCs.

Seattle patients were enrolled during active infection and followed longitudinally. The sample comprised peripheral blood. The receptor's source is a woman older than 75 with COVID-19, enrolled during active disease.

The CDR3 here is CASSMGLAGGSGELFF. DNA for the CDR3: TGTGCCAGCAGTATGGGACTAGCGGGAGGCTCAGGGGAGCTGTTTTTT. The V and J genes are TRBV5-6 and TRBJ2-2, with 15 positions matching TRBD2. Germline V gene lookup returns CDR1 SGHDT and CDR2 YYEEEE. The CDR3 runs to 16 residues. With V trimmed by 5 bases and J by 8 bases, 7 bases remained unmatched.